This T cell receptor beta chain appears in the sequencing data of a study of blood T cell repertoires in COVID-19. Study context: The origin of the acute and convalescent COVID-19 samples was the United States, Italy and Spain.

Cohort allocation depended upon clinical history that participants reported. The V and J ends lost 0 bases and 6 bases respectively, with 18 bases between them. Germline values: CDR1 LGHNA, CDR2 YSLEER. CDR3 size: 16 residues. The table came from immunoSEQ multiplex PCR; TCRdb's copy has only in-frame clones and leaves some out. The sample includes some 300,000 clones, approximately 88% of them seen just once. The TCR was taken from a woman under 40 who had recovered from COVID-19. The chain uses TRBV4-3 and TRBJ2-7; tentative D call: TRBD2 (5 bases). The source material was PBMCs or T cells enriched from blood (not recorded which). CDR3 sequence reads: CASSQDLGVPLGEQYF. CDR3 nucleotides: TGCGCCAGCAGCCAAGATCTCGGGGTCCCTTTGGGCGAGCAGTACTTC.